This record concerns one T cell receptor beta chain sequence. Antigen unknown. Sequencing used immunoSEQ multiplex PCR; TCRdb keeps in-frame clones, though not all of them. The data contain 160,000 or so clones, 85% to 90% of them singletons. Germline CDR1 is ENHRY and CDR2 is SYGVKD. V shed 2 bases, J shed 7 bases, and the junction held 1 base outside the gene matches. The CDR3 runs to 13 residues. This sample is drawn from a study of T cell responses to AZD1222 COVID-19 vaccine. The wider study: Second-dose intervals near 4 or 12 weeks were combined.

Study-wide results and caveats: The study identified only 6 or 7 AZD1222 recipients as seropositive at baseline.

Material: peripheral blood, obtained on day 0 of AZD1222 vaccination. This rearrangement joins TRBV10-3 to TRBJ1-4, with 7 bases fitting TRBD1. The TCR sequence derives from an adult in good health. CDR3 loop: CAISENRGEKLFF. DNA for the CDR3: TGTGCCATCAGTGAGAACAGGGGTGAAAAACTGTTTTTT.